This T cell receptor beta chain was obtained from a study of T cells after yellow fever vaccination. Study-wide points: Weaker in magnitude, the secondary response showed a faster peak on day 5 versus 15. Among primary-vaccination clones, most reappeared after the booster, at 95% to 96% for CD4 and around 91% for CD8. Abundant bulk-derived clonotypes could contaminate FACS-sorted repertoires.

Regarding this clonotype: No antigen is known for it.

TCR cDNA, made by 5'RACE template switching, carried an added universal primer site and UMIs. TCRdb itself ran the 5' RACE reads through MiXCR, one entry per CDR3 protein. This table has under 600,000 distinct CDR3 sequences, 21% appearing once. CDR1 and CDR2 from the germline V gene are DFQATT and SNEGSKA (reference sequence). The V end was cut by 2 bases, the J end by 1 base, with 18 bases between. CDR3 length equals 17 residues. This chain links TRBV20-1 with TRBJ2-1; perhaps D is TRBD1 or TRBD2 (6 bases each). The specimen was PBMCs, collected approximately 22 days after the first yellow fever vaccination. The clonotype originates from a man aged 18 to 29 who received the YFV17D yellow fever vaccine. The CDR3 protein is CSARPIDGGGSYNEQFF. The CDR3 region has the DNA TGCAGTGCTAGACCGATCGACGGAGGGGGGTCCTACAATGAGCAGTTCTTC.